This TCR beta chain came from a study of beta chain features in type 1 diabetes. Comments on this clone: Its antigen is not known.

Whole-study findings and limits: When Type 1 diabetes patients were examined, their TCRB CDR3s proved moderately but significantly shorter in all four CD4+ subsets.

Expressed TCRB transcripts got sequenced, as all isolated RNA was reverse transcribed. Assay used: immunoSEQ multiplex PCR; TCRdb lists only in-frame clones, some missing. The sample shows 40,000 to 50,000 clones, 65% to 80% of them seen only once. Sequencing was done on a sample of Tregs from blood. The clonotype comes from a man between 25 and 39 years old with type 1 diabetes. Some clones in this sample may be carry-over from other donors' samples.

CDR3 sequence: CASSPTGTLYNEQFF. CDR3 coding DNA: TGTGCCAGCAGCCCAACCGGGACATTATACAATGAGCAGTTCTTC. The V gene is TRBV14, the J gene TRBJ2-1; possibly TRBD1 for D (6 bases). CDR1 is SGHDN and CDR2 is FVKESK in the germline V gene. The CDR3 spans 15 residues. Trimming shortened V by 4 bases and J by 4 bases, and 14 bases separated the two germline ends.